The next 23 T cell receptor beta chains were all read from a single sample in a study of CD4 T cells in relation to SARS-CoV-2 and coronaviruses. The data were produced by immunoSEQ multiplex PCR, yet TCRdb's version contains in-frame clones alone and is incomplete. The repertoire holds around 28,000 clones, 60% to 80% seen once, with roughly 23% in the top ten. Before the COVID-19 pandemic, during about 2011-2018, CD4+ T cells were taken from unexposed donors. Isolation of CD4+ T cells took place after roughly nine days in culture. Their target antigens are unknown. The sequenced material came from CD4+ T cells from PBMCs, cultured in vitro. The receptors derive from a human donor in good health.

This clone was observed a handful of times. V usage is TRBV7-9 and J usage is TRBJ2-1, with D perhaps matching TRBD1 (5 bases). The CDR3 is 15 amino acids. Trimming pared 1 base from V and 8 bases from J, leaving 15 bases between. The germline V gene encodes CDR1 SEHNR and CDR2 FQNEAQ (reference sequence). CDR3 in DNA: TGTGCCAGCAGCTTAGGTCTCCCGACAGTGTATGAGCAGTTCTTC. Amino acids: CASSLGLPTVYEQFF.

This clone was observed a few times. V and J are TRBV5-6 and TRBJ2-3, with TRBD2 matching over 10 bases. The CDR3 loop spans 17 amino acids. Trimming removed 1 base from V and 2 bases from J; junction bases left unmatched: 7. Germline CDR1 is SGHDT and CDR2 is YYEEEE. The CDR3 DNA sequence: TGTGCCAGCAGCTTGTATGAAGCGGGGGGGCCCACAGATACGCAGTATTTT. It translates to CASSLYEAGGPTDTQYF.

This chain connects TRBV5-4 to TRBJ1-3, with D possibly being TRBD1 (5 bases). V lost 10 bases and J 8 bases, leaving 22 bases between the germline ends. Germline CDR1 and CDR2: SGHNT and YYREEE (reference sequence). This CDR3 contains 14 residues. CDR3 loop: CAARADNLRDTIYF. CDR3 coding DNA: TGTGCCGCACGGGCGGACAACCTTCGAGACACCATATATTTT.

The chain is built from TRBV7-2 and TRBJ1-2; D is unclear. Germline V gene data show CDR1 as SGHTA and CDR2 as FQGNSA. V lost 4 bases, J lost 8 bases, and 20 bases lay in between. This CDR3 comprises 15 residues. CDR3 nucleotide sequence: TGTGCCAGCAGCTCACCCGGACGGACTATGTCGGGCTACACCTTC. Protein sequence: CASSSPGRTMSGYTF.

This clone turned up a few times. The V and J genes are TRBV6-5 and TRBJ1-1; D remains unclear. The V gene lost 5 bases and the J gene lost 8 bases, with 9 bases spanning the gap. Germline V lookup: CDR1 MNHEY, CDR2 SVGAGI. The CDR3 sequence is 11 residues long. The CDR3 DNA sequence: TGTGCCAGCAGTCGCTCAGGAGAAGCTTTCTTT. This translates into CASSRSGEAFF.

The count of this clone is one. DNA of the CDR3: TGCGCCAGCAGCGCCGGAGGACAGGGCCAATTTGGTACGCAGTATTTT. Protein product: CASSAGGQGQFGTQYF. The chain is built from TRBV5-1 and TRBJ2-3; 8 bases are shared with TRBD1. This CDR3 is 16 amino acids long. Per the germline V gene, CDR1 is SGHRS and CDR2 is YFSETQ. J lost 8 bases, V lost 4 bases, and 15 bases had no gene match.

This clone has a handful of counts. Other DNA sequences of this sample code for an identical CDR3. The V call is TRBV7-2, the J call TRBJ2-5; the match to TRBD2 covers 7 bases. The V gene end was trimmed by 3 bases and the J gene end by 5 bases; junction bases not matched to a gene: 6. The germline CDR1 and CDR2 sequences are SGHTA and FQGNSA. This CDR3 region has 14 residues. The CDR3 coding sequence is TGTGCCAGCAGCTTGCAGGGAGGGAGGGAGACCCAGTACTTC. Translated, it gives CASSLQGGRETQYF.

This clone occurred a few times. This chain links TRBV19 with TRBJ2-1; D gene uncertain. Looked up from germline, CDR1 is LNHDA and CDR2 is SQIVND (reference sequence). The CDR3 covers 15 residues. V lost 1 base, J lost 1 base, and 8 bases lay in between. The CDR3 loop is CASSIGARSYNEQFF. CDR3 sequence (DNA): TGTGCCAGTAGTATAGGGGCGAGATCCTACAATGAGCAGTTCTTC. The full variable domain, in which reference TRBV19 and TRBJ2-1 provide the parts outside the CDR3, is DGGITQSPKYLFRKEGQNVTLSCEQNLNHDAMYWYRQDPGQGLRLIYYSQIVNDFQKGDIAEGYSVSREKKESFPLTVTSAQKNPTAFYLCASSIGARSYNEQFFGPGTRLTVL.

This clone came up once. The V gene is TRBV13, the J gene TRBJ1-2; no clear D gene. Trimming left V 4 bases short and J 2 bases short, with 14 bases between. Looked up from germline, CDR1 is PRHDT and CDR2 is FYEKMQ (reference sequence). There are 15 residues in the CDR3. For the CDR3, the DNA is TGTGCCAGCAGCTCGTACAGCAGAAACAACTATGGCTACACCTTC. This gives the protein CASSSYSRNNYGYTF.

The rearrangement joins TRBV5-1 to TRBJ2-7; TRBD2 matches at 7 bases. With V trimmed by 0 bases and J by 6 bases, 6 bases remained unmatched. Germline CDR1 and CDR2: SGHRS and YFSETQ. This CDR3 is 14 amino acids long. CDR3 nucleotide sequence: TGCGCCAGCAGCTTGGAGGTAGCGGGTCCCGAGCAGTACTTC. Translation gives CASSLEVAGPEQYF.

The chain uses TRBV5-1 and TRBJ1-1; weak D call: TRBD1 (6 bases). Trimming removed 4 bases from V and 11 bases from J, with 27 bases in between. Germline CDR1 is SGHRS and CDR2 is YFSETQ. The CDR3 runs 16 residues. CDR3 DNA sequence: TGCGCCAGCAGCCCTGGAGGGGGGTTCGGGTCAGGAGGGGCTTTCTTT. Protein: CASSPGGGFGSGGAFF.

V usage is TRBV2 and J usage is TRBJ2-3; weak D call: TRBD2 (7 bases). Trimming left V 4 bases short and J 0 bases short, with 17 bases between. Germline CDR1 SNHLY, CDR2 FYNNEI. The CDR3 covers 17 residues. The CDR3 nucleotides read TGTGCCAGCAGTGTCTTTTTGAGGGGGGGTAGCACAGATACGCAGTATTTT. It is translated as CASSVFLRGGSTDTQYF.

The chain joins TRBV6-5 to TRBJ1-3; the D is unclear. The CDR3 consists of 13 residues. Trimming shortened V by 7 bases and J by 0 bases, and 7 bases separated the two germline ends. Per the germline V gene, CDR1 is MNHEY and CDR2 is SVGAGI. The CDR3 here is CASTSSSGNTIYF. CDR3 nucleotide sequence: TGTGCCAGCACATCTAGCTCTGGAAACACCATATATTTT.

This clone was seen once. The CDR3 region has the DNA TGTGCCAGCAGCTTGGGTCTAGCGGGACGCGCCGAGACCCAGTACTTC. Protein product: CASSLGLAGRAETQYF. V is TRBV5-5 and J is TRBJ2-5; 9 bases align to TRBD2. Germline CDR1 is SGHKS and CDR2 is YYEKEE (reference sequence). V was clipped by 0 bases and J by 5 bases; unmatched bases: 8. The CDR3 extends over 16 amino acids.

In DNA, the CDR3 is TGTGCCAGCAGCTGGGGGGGGCAGGGGGAAGACGAGCAGTACTTC. Translated: CASSWGGQGEDEQYF. This chain connects TRBV7-9 to TRBJ2-7; perhaps D is TRBD1 or TRBD2 (7 bases each). Trimming pared 4 bases from V and 5 bases from J, leaving 18 bases between. The CDR3 is 15 residues long. Germline CDR1 is SEHNR and CDR2 is FQNEAQ (reference sequence).

The rearrangement joins TRBV2 to TRBJ1-2, with 7 positions matching TRBD1. Germline V lookup: CDR1 SNHLY, CDR2 FYNNEI. The CDR3 consists of 14 residues. J lost 5 bases, V lost 2 bases, and 5 bases had no gene match. CDR3: CASSEQDRSYGYTF. The CDR3 DNA reads TGTGCCAGCAGTGAACAGGACAGGTCGTATGGCTACACCTTC.

V and J are TRBV18 and TRBJ1-2; D call uncertain. Looked up from germline, CDR1 is KGHSH and CDR2 is LQKENI. The V end was cut by 0 bases, the J end by 6 bases, with 8 bases between. CDR3 length equals 13 residues. The CDR3, as DNA: TGTGCCAGCTCACCACCGGTTGGAGATGGCTACACCTTC. Its translation: CASSPPVGDGYTF.

The chain carries TRBV4-1 and TRBJ2-2; D is perhaps TRBD1 (6 bases). V gave up 6 bases and J gave up 4 bases, with 12 bases separating them. Per germline, CDR1 MGHRA and CDR2 YSYEKL. The CDR3 length is 14 residues. CDR3 protein: CASRRGTVTGELFF. As DNA, the CDR3 is TGCGCCAGCAGGAGGGGGACGGTCACCGGGGAGCTGTTTTTT.

J is TRBJ2-1 and V is TRBV11-2, with 11 positions matching TRBD2. This CDR3 comprises 15 residues. The germline gives CDR1 SGHAT, CDR2 FQNNGV. V lost 9 bases to trimming and J lost 6 bases; unmatched junction nucleotides: 10. CDR3 nucleotide sequence: TGTGCCAGTGGGGGGGGGACTAGCGGATTCAATGAGCAGTTCTTC. It specifies CASGGGTSGFNEQFF.

This chain uses TRBV3-1 (or the pseudogene TRBV3-2) with TRBJ2-1; 9 bases agree with TRBD1. J gave up 2 bases and V 4 bases, and 6 bases lay outside the gene matches. Germline CDR1 reads LGHDT; CDR2 reads YNNKEL (reference sequence). This CDR3 spans 16 amino acids. CDR3 residues: CASSLSDRGTYNEQFF. The DNA of the CDR3 is TGTGCCAGCAGCCTTTCGGACAGGGGCACCTACAATGAGCAGTTCTTC.

The chain links TRBV4-2 to TRBJ2-6, with D perhaps matching TRBD1 (5 bases). CDR1 is LGHNA, CDR2 YNFKEQ, per germline. The V end was cut by 1 base, the J end by 0 bases, with 13 bases between. The CDR3 runs to 18 residues. CDR3 bases: TGTGCCAGCAGCCAAGGGGGCCGCTTGAGCTCTGGGGCCAACGTCCTGACTTTC. Translated, it gives CASSQGGRLSSGANVLTF.

The chain joins TRBV4-1 to TRBJ2-2; the match to TRBD2 covers 13 bases. Germline assignment: CDR1 MGHRA and CDR2 YSYEKL. The CDR3 has 17 amino acids. The V segment lost 0 bases and the J segment 4 bases; nucleotides outside the gene matches: 2. This CDR3 reads CASSQDGLAGVTGELFF. CDR3 in DNA: TGCGCCAGCAGCCAAGATGGACTAGCGGGAGTCACCGGGGAGCTGTTTTTT.

The chain is built from TRBV7-9 and TRBJ1-1; D not certain. The germline V gene encodes CDR1 SEHNR and CDR2 FQNEAQ (reference sequence). There are 13 residues in the CDR3. V dropped 5 bases and J dropped 1 base, with 8 bases sitting between them. The DNA for the CDR3 is TGTGCCAGCAGCCAAGTCTCGAACACTGAAGCTTTCTTT. The encoded protein is CASSQVSNTEAFF.